These 15 T cell receptor beta chains were all obtained from the same sample, sequenced in a study of blood T cell repertoires in COVID-19. The repertoire was sequenced with immunoSEQ multiplex PCR; TCRdb's copy has only in-frame clones and lacks some. The sample comprises approximately 280,000 clones, 86% of which are singletons, and 2% to 2.5% rests with the top ten. Sequencing was performed on peripheral blood. The source is a woman younger than 45 who had recovered from COVID-19.

This chain connects TRBV5-4 to TRBJ2-7; 8 bases agree with TRBD2. The CDR3 is 16 amino acids. Trimming removed 3 bases from V and 3 bases from J; junction bases left unmatched: 11. Per the germline V gene, CDR1 is SGHNT and CDR2 is YYREEE (reference sequence). The CDR3 nucleotides are TGTGCCAGCAGCTGGGGAGGCCAGCGGGGGAACTACGAGCAGTACTTC. As protein: CASSWGGQRGNYEQYF.

V is TRBV10-3 and J is TRBJ2-5, with D perhaps TRBD2 (5 bases). V gave up 1 base and J gave up 3 bases, with 9 bases separating them. The CDR3 sequence is 14 residues long. Germline V gives CDR1 ENHRY, CDR2 SYGVKD. The DNA of the CDR3 is TGTGCCATCAGTGAGTGGAGGTCAGAAGAGACCCAGTACTTC. This codes for CAISEWRSEETQYF.

This clone was observed a single time. The chain combines TRBV28 with TRBJ2-7; D is possibly TRBD2 (5 bases). The ends were cut back, 2 bases at V and 3 bases at J, with 11 bases in the middle. The germline CDR1 and CDR2 sequences are MDHEN and SYDVKM. The CDR3 sequence is 14 residues long. The CDR3 is CASSLAGGDYEQYF. CDR3 in DNA: TGTGCCAGCAGTTTAGCGGGTGGGGACTACGAGCAGTACTTC.

The chain couples TRBV9 to TRBJ1-1; the D gene is possibly TRBD1 (5 bases). Trimming took 0 bases from V and 5 from J, leaving 11 bases between them. The CDR3 consists of 14 residues. Germline CDR1 SGDLS, CDR2 YYNGEE. CDR3 protein: CASSVGGGGTEAFF. The DNA for the CDR3 is TGTGCCAGCAGCGTAGGCGGGGGAGGGACTGAAGCTTTCTTT.

DNA of the CDR3: TGTGCCAGCAGCCATTCCGGACAGGGAAAGGGAAATCAGCCCCAGCATTTT. This encodes CASSHSGQGKGNQPQHF. The chain joins TRBV7-8 to TRBJ1-5, with 8 bases fitting TRBD1. V lost 5 bases to trimming and J lost 4 bases; unmatched junction nucleotides: 13. The CDR3 is 17 residues long. Per germline, CDR1 SGHVS and CDR2 FQNEAQ.

The rearrangement uses TRBV3-1 (or the pseudogene TRBV3-2) and TRBJ2-2; D perhaps matches TRBD1 (5 bases). This CDR3 contains 14 residues. Germline CDR1 reads LGHDT; CDR2 reads YNNKEL (reference sequence). Trimming took 4 bases from V and 5 from J, leaving 11 bases between them. The CDR3: CASSPQPGTGELFF. The CDR3 DNA reads as TGTGCCAGCAGCCCCCAACCAGGGACCGGGGAGCTGTTTTTT.

The chain employs TRBV28 and TRBJ2-7; D is perhaps TRBD2 (5 bases). Deletions cut 4 bases from V and 6 bases from J, with 13 bases between. The CDR3 extends over 13 amino acids. CDR1 and CDR2 (germline): MDHEN, SYDVKM. CDR3 DNA sequence: TGTGCCAGCAGTTCAAGACTTGCGGGCGAGCAGTACTTC. Translating gives CASSSRLAGEQYF.

The chain combines TRBV5-1 with TRBJ2-7; 10 bases agree with TRBD1. Germline V gives CDR1 SGHRS, CDR2 YFSETQ. The V segment lost 5 bases and the J segment 8 bases; nucleotides outside the gene matches: 10. The CDR3 consists of 14 residues. The CDR3 loop reads CASRKTGGDSKQYF. Written as DNA, the CDR3 is TGCGCCAGCAGGAAGACAGGGGGCGATTCGAAGCAGTACTTC.

The chain employs TRBV2 and TRBJ1-5; 9 bases line up with TRBD1. The CDR3 covers 15 residues. Germline V gene data show CDR1 as SNHLY and CDR2 as FYNNEI. J was trimmed by 7 bases and V by 11 bases; bases with no gene match: 15. The CDR3 region has the DNA TGTGCCTCCGGGACAGGGATGGTATTGGGACAGCCCCAGCATTTT. Translating gives CASGTGMVLGQPQHF. Supplemented by reference TRBV2 and TRBJ1-5, the full variable domain reads EPEVTQTPSHQVTQMGQEVILRCVPISNHLYFYWYRQILGQKVEFLVSFYNNEISEKSEIFDDQFSVERPDGSNFTLKIRSTKLEDSAMYFCASGTGMVLGQPQHFGDGTRLSIL.

The rearrangement joins TRBV25-1 to TRBJ2-7; maybe TRBD2 (5 bases). The germline gives CDR1 MGHDK, CDR2 SYGVNS. The CDR3 is 13 residues long. V lost 3 bases, J lost 6 bases, and 12 bases lay in between. The CDR3 sequence: CASSDFKAVEQYF. In DNA, the CDR3 is TGTGCCAGCAGTGACTTCAAAGCGGTCGAGCAGTACTTC.

The rearrangement joins TRBV4-1 to TRBJ2-1; maybe TRBD1 (6 bases). CDR3 length: 16 amino acids. V gave up 4 bases and J gave up 3 bases, with 16 bases separating them. Germline CDR1 and CDR2: MGHRA and YSYEKL. CDR3 coding DNA: TGCGCCAGCAGCCTGATTCGGACAGAAATCTACAATGAGCAGTTCTTC. Translated: CASSLIRTEIYNEQFF.

This sequence joins TRBV7-2 and TRBJ1-1; a weak D match, TRBD1 (5 bases). Trimming removed 0 bases at V and 5 bases at J, with 7 bases between. In germline, CDR1 is SGHTA, CDR2 FQGNSA. This CDR3 is 13 amino acids long. CDR3 region: CASSLAQGTEAFF. The CDR3 nucleotides read TGTGCCAGCAGCTTAGCGCAGGGAACTGAAGCTTTCTTT.

The chain employs TRBV10-2 and TRBJ2-2; possibly TRBD1 for D (5 bases). CDR1 and CDR2 (germline): WSHSY, SAAADI. The CDR3 spans 14 residues. The V end lost 6 bases, the J end lost 5 bases, and 13 bases lay between the germline ends. The chain's CDR3 is CASRAGFLTGELFF. The CDR3 DNA reads as TGCGCCAGCAGAGCAGGGTTTCTTACCGGGGAGCTGTTTTTT.

V gene TRBV20-1 combines with J gene TRBJ2-3; 10 nucleotides match TRBD2. The CDR3 contains 14 residues. V was pared by 3 bases and J by 4 bases, with 4 bases of the junction left unmatched. Germline V CDR1 and CDR2: DFQATT, SNEGSKA (reference sequence). DNA of the CDR3: TGCAGTGCTAGTCTCCTAGCGGGAGCAGATACGCAGTATTTT. Protein: CSASLLAGADTQYF.

The V call is TRBV28, the J call TRBJ1-5; D remains ambiguous. The CDR3 length is 14 residues. V was shortened by 6 bases and J by 2 bases, with 11 bases between the two germline ends. Germline CDR1 MDHEN, CDR2 SYDVKM. CDR3 region: CASRLAGGNQPQHF. In nucleotides, the CDR3 is TGTGCCAGCAGACTAGCCGGGGGCAATCAGCCCCAGCATTTT.